This T cell receptor (beta chain) was recorded in a study of cytomegalovirus exposure and HLA in healthy donors (dated by TCRdb to 2016 to 2017). With respect to the entire study: An earlier analysis of approximately 590 of the donors reported approximately 300 Gb of sequence data and some 100 million unique TCR beta sequences from around 200 million T cells. Typing coverage differed by locus: A, B, C, DRB1 and DQB1 were typed in roughly 620-630 donors, DQA1 in about 510, DPA1 in around 600, and DPB1 in 450 to 490. Donor age, sex, ethnicity and CMV serostatus were collected together with the repertoire data. Among the roughly 390 genotyped donors, around 81% belonged to the genetic ancestry cluster associated with self-reported Caucasian donors. Every discovery cohort repertoire had been produced on one sequencing platform. A separate validation cohort of over a hundred different subjects was used in addition to the roughly 670-subject first cohort. Both class I and class II loci were covered by HLA typing, at four-digit resolution. The study aimed to test whether signatures of past pathogen exposure could be identified by cataloging public T cell receptors. Four to six DR-DQ haplotypes were handled as single units for association and clustering because linkage in the cohort was strong. The T cell repertoires of around 730 subjects were profiled by immunosequencing and related to cytomegalovirus serostatus. Among 398 genotyped donors of the cohort, an average of roughly 240,000 unique TCR beta nucleotide sequences were sequenced per donor, 15% to 20% of them non-productive. A later analysis re-analyzed previously published TCR beta repertoires from hundreds of donors and added high-resolution HLA genotyping to study TCR occurrence patterns. An early release covering more than 500 HLA-typed donors comprised about 300 gigabases of sequencing data and roughly 85 million unique TCR sequences. A later genetic analysis took genome-wide SNP genotypes for about 55% of the 666 donors and used that subset as a discovery cohort. In the later analysis, no new phenotypic data were used to find candidate immune exposures; instead, reliance was placed on TCR beta sequences and their occurrence across donors. An earlier analysis of roughly 580 of the donors used high-throughput TCR beta sequencing to judge whether each TCR beta V gene segment behaved as functional or pseudogenic. The study combined high-throughput TCR immunosequencing, statistical association of individual TCRs with disease status, and machine learning to predict cytomegalovirus infection status.

The CDR3 holds 18 amino acids from the cysteine to the phenylalanine. The sequence is cut down to CDR3 DNA, 54 bases in frame from base 1. The junction shows trimming of 4 bases on V and 1 base on J, plus 20 bases between the germline ends. CDR1 and CDR2, looked up from the germline V gene (reference sequence), are SEHNR and FQNEAQ. The cohort comprised several hundred healthy bone marrow donors. At the time of sampling, every cohort member was nominally healthy, though immune exposures that went unrecorded were likely present. The donor was CMV seronegative and was included in the group of around 320 seronegative cohort members. A peripheral blood sample was collected from each donor, and TCR beta sequencing was performed on peripheral blood mononuclear cells. Genomic DNA was extracted from the blood cell samples with the Qiagen DNeasy Blood Extraction Kit. What the study reported, not specific to this receptor: The classifier was reported to diagnose cytomegalovirus status with high specificity and sensitivity in both the original and validation cohorts. A later genetic analysis reported fewer N-insertions in productive TCRs among donors in an Asian-associated ancestry cluster than the 666-donor mean. In a later analysis, most CMV-associated TCR beta chains were found to appear HLA-restricted, with HLA associations seemingly driven largely by CMV exposure. In a later genetic analysis, a missense DCLRE1C variant was associated with V-gene and J-gene trimming of TCR beta chains, and the association was replicated in an independent cohort. Immune exposure information for the cohort was limited to CMV serostatus. In a later analysis, HLA-associated TCR beta chains showed more clonal expansion and lower generation probabilities than non-associated chains that were equally common. A further reported finding was that TCR beta sequences accurately predicted the HLA-A and HLA-B alleles for most subjects in the first cohort. In a later analysis, some 18,000 TCR beta sequences were associated with specific HLA alleles at a false discovery rate of 0.05. Strong co-occurrence of HLA alleles, especially DR and DQ, made assigning TCR associations to individual alleles difficult. Most TCR sequences were observed very rarely across donors, whereas some public TCRs were present in many individuals. In an earlier analysis of approximately 590 of the donors, most TCR beta V segments appeared in productive rearrangements about 87% or about 30% of the time, broadly matching IMGT annotations. HLA typing was unavailable for some donors at each locus, so association tests used only the typed subset. About 17 rarely observed V segments, including chromosome 9 orphons, were excluded from the earlier analysis of several hundred of the donors because counts were too low. Some IMGT-functional V segments, including TRBV6-2 and TRBV6-3, could not be distinguished by the 87-base-pair reads and were therefore excluded. Linkage disequilibrium might explain the correlated functional status among segregating V segments, but an unknown experimental factor could not be ruled out. It was suggested by the authors that the approach could potentially be generalized to other disease states and immunological phenotypes. Several of the top co-occurrence clusters appeared to be linked to parvovirus B19, influenza, CMV and Epstein-Barr virus, according to a later analysis. In a later analysis, TCR association rates were found to vary across HLA loci, with the most associated TCRs seen for DRB1 alleles and the fewest for HLA-C alleles. Only TCR beta chains were sequenced in this cohort, and the absence of alpha or paired-chain data limited detectable features. A cluster of highly shared sequence variants was judged likely to be a technical artifact of the sequencing pipeline. Roughly uniform sequencing depth across donors was assumed in presence/absence analyses, although this assumption may not hold. In the study, about 150 TCR beta chains were listed as associated with cytomegalovirus. In vitro tests confirmed that a few of the cytomegalovirus-associated TCR beta chains recognize cytomegalovirus antigens.

For this clone: This receptor's antigen is unknown. Base qualities are missing; no much larger clone stands one base away.

Libraries were prepared through the immunoSEQ multiplex PCR assay. A mixture of 60 forward primers for TCR Vbeta segments and 13 reverse primers for TCR Jbeta segments was used in the multiplex PCR. The CDR3 region of rearranged TCR beta genes was amplified from genomic DNA by a multiplex PCR assay. On the Illumina HiSeq System, the amplified TCR beta libraries were sequenced as 87-base-pair reads. On the authors' methods: A later analysis counted about 80 million unique TCR beta chains across the 550 to 800 repertoires, and about 10 million of these chains were shared by at least two donors. Raw reads were error-corrected and collapsed into unique sequences with a nearest-neighbor algorithm that merged closely related sequences to remove PCR and sequencing errors. To assign V, D and J gene segments, CDR3 sequences were aligned to IMGT reference sequences. Each retained sequence needed at least a six-nucleotide match to both a V gene segment and a J gene segment. A rearrangement counted as productive if the CDR3 had no stop codons and remained in frame with V and J, and every other rearrangement counted as non-productive. CDR3 was defined according to IMGT convention as the region running from the second conserved V-encoded cysteine to the conserved J-encoded phenylalanine. In an earlier analysis of around 540 of the donors, sequences lacking an unambiguous match to a single V gene segment were excluded. In an earlier analysis of 587 of the donors, V segments were called functional above 56.7% productive rearrangements and were called segregating when the between-donor standard deviation exceeded 5%. A statistical classification framework was built for diagnosing cytomegalovirus status from the catalog of TCR beta chain sequences. V and J gene assignment, in a later analysis, came from comparing TCR nucleotide sequences with IMGT/GENE-DB human TR gene sequences. In a later analysis, CDR3 sequences and most-parsimonious VDJ recombination scenarios were assigned using the TCRdist pipeline. In a later analysis, each TCR beta chain was defined by its CDR3 amino acid sequence together with its V-gene family, and reads without a unique V-gene family were excluded. To address suspected cross-contamination and a sequencing artifact, a later analysis removed around 600 highly shared, low-generation-probability nucleotide sequences. For each public chain, a later analysis derived a clonal expansion index from normalized ranks of inferred template counts within each repertoire. A later analysis computed generation probabilities with a VDJ recombination model fitted to out-of-frame rearrangements, and checked the results against IGoR. Hypergeometric tests were used in a later analysis to score TCR-TCR, TCR-HLA and TCR-CMV co-occurrence, with a repertoire-size bias correction applied to the TCR pairs. In a later analysis, false discovery rates were estimated by permuting HLA or CMV assignments 20 times. In a later analysis, co-occurring TCRs were grouped with DBSCAN, and TCRdist sequence similarity was added when clustering was performed within HLA-allele-positive subsets. For co-occurrence clustering, repertoires with fewer than 30,000 or more than 120,000 public chains were excluded, along with roughly five repertoires with anomalous nucleotide sharing. TCRdb's version of the immuneACCESS table is confined to in-frame rearrangements and falls short of the full clone set. An unresolved V gene accounts for under half of the shortfall where checked; the remainder is of unknown origin. D and trimming were read from the DNA, whereas the V and J calls and clone size are those reported in that table. The sample contains under 250,000 clones, around 77% of them found a single time. The ten most abundant clones make up less than 3.5% of the sample.

This TCR was sampled from a woman in her thirties in good health and CMV-seronegative. Sequenced input: PBMCs. The chain uses TRBV7-9 and TRBJ2-1, and perhaps TRBD2 as D gene, on 6 matching bases. The nucleotide sequence is given as TGTGCCAGCAGCTCCCCTCGGGGCGGCGGGAAGTCCTACAATGAGCAGTTCTTC. This translates into CASSSPRGGGKSYNEQFF.